One and the same sample provided the 31 T cell receptor beta chains below, sequenced in a study of post-analysis software for immune sequencing data. General observations from the study: Patients carried roughly 5 TRBV segments more frequently than controls did, and TRBV5-6, TRBV5-1 and TRBV20-1 were among them.

Each TCR beta cDNA library carried unique molecular identifiers. TCRdb reprocessed the PCR reads via MiXCR and lists one record per CDR3 protein. This table holds about 400,000 distinct CDR3 sequences, approximately 38% found once. For these TCRs, the target antigens are not known. The material sequenced was blood. These receptors originate from a girl aged 5-17 years with multiple sclerosis.

This clonotype was counted only a few times. V usage is TRBV4-1 and J usage is TRBJ2-3; 12 bases fit TRBD2. CDR1 is MGHRA and CDR2 is YSYEKL in the germline V gene. The CDR3 has 17 residues. Unmatched junction bases numbered 7, after V lost 4 bases and J lost 2 bases. The CDR3 sequence: CASSRGLAGTSTDTQYF. The CDR3 DNA follows: TGCGCCAGCAGCCGCGGACTAGCGGGGACCTCCACAGATACGCAGTATTTT.

The V and J genes are TRBV29-1 and TRBJ2-3; D not certain. The CDR3 has 14 amino acids. CDR1 and CDR2 (germline): SQVTM, ANQGSEA. V was clipped by 4 bases and J by 0 bases, with 11 bases between them. CDR3 sequence reads: CSVGGTPSTDTQYF. The CDR3, as DNA: TGCAGCGTTGGTGGCACCCCAAGCACAGATACGCAGTATTTT.

The chain joins TRBV12-3 or TRBV12-4 to TRBJ2-5; D gene unclear. Trimming left V 5 bases short and J 0 bases short, with 7 bases between. This CDR3 spans 13 amino acids. CDR3 sequence reads: CASSDQNQETQYF. CDR3 DNA sequence: TGTGCCAGCAGTGACCAGAACCAAGAGACCCAGTACTTC.

The V gene is TRBV11-2, the J gene TRBJ2-7; perhaps TRBD1 as D (6 bases). The CDR3 has 17 residues. V was cut by 5 bases and J by 3 bases, with 23 bases left in between. Germline V gives CDR1 SGHAT, CDR2 FQNNGV. In DNA form, the CDR3 reads TGTGCCAGCAGCACCCCCGAGGGGCCGACAGGATACTACGAGCAGTACTTC. Translated, it gives CASSTPEGPTGYYEQYF.

J is TRBJ1-1 and V is TRBV7-9, with TRBD1 matching 9 bases. Looked up from germline, CDR1 is SEHNR and CDR2 is FQNEAQ (reference sequence). The CDR3 loop spans 16 amino acids. The ends lost 6 bases at V and 0 bases at J; junction bases unmatched: 8. The CDR3 spells CASSLRTGAMNTEAFF. The CDR3 DNA sequence: TGTGCCAGCAGTCTCCGGACAGGGGCCATGAACACTGAAGCTTTCTTT.

The J gene is TRBJ2-3, the V gene TRBV5-1; 8 bases fit TRBD2. Germline lookup yields CDR1 SGHRS and CDR2 YFSETQ. Trimming at V came to 6 bases and at J to 3 bases, leaving 6 bases not matched to a gene. The CDR3 loop spans 14 amino acids. DNA for the CDR3: TGCGCCAGCACCCGACTAGCGCGGACAGATACGCAGTATTTT. It encodes CASTRLARTDTQYF. The entire variable domain, with the rest obtained from reference TRBV5-1 and TRBJ2-3, is as follows: KAGVTQTPRYLIKTRGQQVTLSCSPISGHRSVSWYQQTPGQGLQFLFEYFSETQRNKGNFPGRFSGRQFSNSRSEMNVSTLELGDSALYLCASTRLARTDTQYFGPGTRLTVL.

This clonotype was found a few times. The chain links TRBV20-1 to TRBJ1-2; 7 nucleotides match TRBD1. CDR3 length equals 14 residues. CDR1 is DFQATT, CDR2 SNEGSKA, per germline (reference sequence). V trimming: 4 bases; J trimming: 7 bases; junction bases outside the gene matches: 12. CDR3 residues: CSATPGTARVGYTF. The CDR3 nucleotides read TGCAGTGCTACCCCAGGGACAGCGAGGGTTGGCTACACCTTC.

This clonotype was observed a single time. V and J are TRBV20-1 and TRBJ1-1, with 7 bases matching TRBD1. V lost 3 bases, J lost 3 bases, and 10 bases stayed unmatched. There are 15 residues in the CDR3. The V gene's germline CDR1 is DFQATT and CDR2 SNEGSKA (reference sequence). The CDR3 nucleotides are TGCAGTGCTAGCCCTCCTAACAGGGGCCACACTGAAGCTTTCTTT. It yields the protein CSASPPNRGHTEAFF.

V and J are TRBV28 and TRBJ1-1; D gene ambiguous. The CDR3 loop spans 13 amino acids. In germline, CDR1 is MDHEN, CDR2 SYDVKM. The V end lost 5 bases, the J end lost 5 bases, and 12 bases lay between the germline ends. In DNA form, the CDR3 reads TGTGCCAGCAGTCCCACCTCCCGGACTGAAGCTTTCTTT. It yields the protein CASSPTSRTEAFF. Complete variable domain (other parts from reference TRBV28 and TRBJ1-1): DVKVTQSSRYLVKRTGEKVFLECVQDMDHENMFWYRQDPGLGLRLIYFSYDVKMKEKGDIPEGYSVSREKKERFSLILESASTNQTSMYLCASSPTSRTEAFFGQGTRLTVV.

The V gene is TRBV28, the J gene TRBJ2-7; D is undetermined. Trimming pared 3 bases from V and 0 bases from J, leaving 12 bases between. Germline V gene sequence: CDR1 MDHEN, CDR2 SYDVKM. CDR3 length: 15 residues. The CDR3 protein is CASSFPMKSSYEQYF. The CDR3 region has the DNA TGTGCCAGCAGTTTCCCGATGAAGAGCTCCTACGAGCAGTACTTC.

The chain couples TRBV6-5 to TRBJ1-2, with no clear D. Trimming took 6 bases from V and 8 from J, leaving 10 bases between them. Germline V CDR1 and CDR2: MNHEY, SVGAGI. The CDR3 has 11 residues. The CDR3 loop is CASRHSLGYTF. The CDR3 DNA reads as TGTGCCAGCAGACACTCGTTGGGCTACACCTTC.

The chain uses TRBV4-1 and TRBJ2-5; D possibly corresponds to TRBD1 (5 bases). The V end was cut by 1 base, the J end by 1 base, with 10 bases between. CDR1 is MGHRA, CDR2 YSYEKL, per germline. The CDR3 has 15 residues. CDR3 residues: CASSQVRRGQETQYF. Here the CDR3 DNA reads TGCGCCAGCAGCCAAGTTCGAAGGGGCCAAGAGACCCAGTACTTC.

The chain combines TRBV5-1 with TRBJ2-1; D uncertain. The CDR3 loop spans 15 amino acids. Germline values: CDR1 SGHRS, CDR2 YFSETQ. With 0 bases removed from V and 3 bases from J, the gap between germline ends came to 10 bases. The CDR3: CASSLDGQLYNEQFF. For the CDR3, the DNA is TGCGCCAGCAGCTTGGACGGGCAACTCTACAATGAGCAGTTCTTC.

The chain couples TRBV3-1 to TRBJ2-2; a possible D gene is TRBD2 (5 bases). The ends were cut back, 3 bases at V and 5 bases at J, with 10 bases in the middle. CDR1 LGHDT and CDR2 YNNKEL come from the germline V gene (reference sequence). This CDR3 has 14 amino acids. CDR3 nucleotide sequence: TGTGCCAGCAGCCATGGACTGGAAACCGGGGAGCTGTTTTTT. Its protein product is CASSHGLETGELFF.

The chain is built from TRBV12-3 or TRBV12-4 and TRBJ2-2; D call uncertain. V was clipped by 5 bases and J by 2 bases, with 6 bases between them. The CDR3 totals 13 residues. This CDR3 reads CASSALNTGELFF. CDR3 DNA: TGTGCCAGCAGTGCCCTCAACACCGGGGAGCTGTTTTTT.

V and J are TRBV4-1 and TRBJ2-5; D possibly corresponds to TRBD1 (5 bases). Germline lookup yields CDR1 MGHRA and CDR2 YSYEKL. The CDR3 length is 13 residues. V shed 2 bases and J shed 4 bases, with 8 bases lying between them. CDR3 sequence (DNA): TGCGCCAGCAGCCAAACCCAGGGAGAGACCCAGTACTTC. It is translated as CASSQTQGETQYF.

The V call is TRBV28, the J call TRBJ1-5; 9 bases are shared with TRBD1. Losses at the gene ends were 5 bases for V and 0 bases for J; bases not matched to a gene: 23. This CDR3 has 22 amino acids. Germline CDR1 reads MDHEN; CDR2 reads SYDVKM. The DNA of the CDR3 is TGTGCCAGCAGTGTGAAACTCTCGGGGGACAGGGAACTAATGTTTAGCAATCAGCCCCAGCATTTT. It yields the protein CASSVKLSGDRELMFSNQPQHF.

This clonotype came up many times. The chain has TRBV29-1 and TRBJ2-6; D may be TRBD1 or TRBD2 (5 bases each). CDR1 and CDR2 (germline): SQVTM, ANQGSEA. Deletions cut 4 bases from V and 2 bases from J, with 15 bases between. The CDR3 sequence is 16 residues long. CDR3 coding DNA: TGCAGCGTTGGGATAGGGACGGCTGCTGGGGCCAACGTCCTGACTTTC. It is translated as CSVGIGTAAGANVLTF.

The genes are TRBV11-2 and TRBJ1-2; no definite D call. V lost 5 bases and J lost 5, with 21 bases in between. Looked up from germline, CDR1 is SGHAT and CDR2 is FQNNGV. The CDR3 totals 16 residues. The CDR3 loop reads CASSRSEDKALYGYTF. DNA for the CDR3: TGTGCCAGCAGCCGTTCGGAGGATAAGGCCCTTTATGGCTACACCTTC. The full variable domain, completed using reference TRBV11-2 and TRBJ1-2, is EAGVAQSPRYKIIEKRQSVAFWCNPISGHATLYWYQQILGQGPKLLIQFQNNGVVDDSQLPKDRFSAERLKGVDSTLKIQPAKLEDSAVYLCASSRSEDKALYGYTFGSGTRLTVV.

The chain couples TRBV7-9 to TRBJ1-2; 8 positions match TRBD1. J gave up 2 bases and V 0 bases, and 8 bases lay outside the gene matches. Germline V lookup: CDR1 SEHNR, CDR2 FQNEAQ (reference sequence). The CDR3 totals 17 residues. CDR3 bases: TGTGCCAGCAGCTTAGCAGCTCTGGACAGGGTGAACTATGGCTACACCTTC. Encoded protein: CASSLAALDRVNYGYTF.

This rearrangement joins TRBV6-5 to TRBJ2-3; D remains unclear. Germline V lookup: CDR1 MNHEY, CDR2 SVGAGI. V gave up 6 bases and J gave up 1 base, with 17 bases separating them. The CDR3 loop spans 16 amino acids. The CDR3 DNA sequence: TGTGCCAGCAGACCCGGCCGGGCTAGGGGCACAGATACGCAGTATTTT. This sequence encodes CASRPGRARGTDTQYF.

A few counts support this clonotype. This chain links TRBV7-9 with TRBJ2-1; 10 bases fit TRBD2. After removal of 3 bases from V and 8 bases from J, the junction contained 7 bases not matched to a gene. CDR3 length: 15 amino acids. Germline CDR1 reads SEHNR; CDR2 reads FQNEAQ (reference sequence). The CDR3 protein is CASSFGLAENYEQFF. CDR3 DNA: TGTGCCAGCAGCTTCGGACTAGCGGAAAATTATGAGCAGTTCTTC.

This clonotype appeared a few times. V usage is TRBV5-1 and J usage is TRBJ1-2, with unresolved D. Per the germline V gene, CDR1 is SGHRS and CDR2 is YFSETQ. The CDR3 extends over 13 amino acids. V gave up 1 base and J gave up 0 bases, with 4 bases separating them. This CDR3 reads CASSLYPNYGYTF. The CDR3 DNA reads as TGCGCCAGCAGCTTGTATCCTAACTATGGCTACACCTTC.

A few counts support this clonotype. This sequence joins TRBV6-5 and TRBJ1-6; TRBD1 matches 9 bases. This CDR3 spans 15 amino acids. Trimming removed 4 bases from V and 6 bases from J; junction bases left unmatched: 4. Germline CDR1 is MNHEY and CDR2 is SVGAGI. The DNA of the CDR3 is TGTGCCAGCAGTTCCCCGGGACAGGGTAATTCACCCCTCCACTTT. Residues: CASSSPGQGNSPLHF.

This clonotype appeared a few times. The V and J genes are TRBV10-3 and TRBJ2-5; TRBD1 matches at 7 bases. CDR3 length: 18 residues. The V gene's germline CDR1 is ENHRY and CDR2 SYGVKD. J lost 0 bases, V lost 0 bases, and 10 bases had no gene match. The CDR3 loop is CAISESVVTGMYQETQYF. The CDR3 DNA is TGTGCCATCAGTGAGTCGGTAGTGACAGGGATGTACCAAGAGACCCAGTACTTC.

A few counts support this clonotype. The chain combines TRBV5-6 with TRBJ1-2; the match to TRBD1 covers 7 bases. The germline V gene has CDR1 SGHDT and CDR2 YYEEEE. This CDR3 region has 15 residues. V gave up 2 bases and J gave up 0 bases; unmatched junction bases: 4. The CDR3 DNA sequence: TGTGCCAGCAGCTTATTGGGACAGACTAACTATGGCTACACCTTC. Amino acids: CASSLLGQTNYGYTF.

This clonotype was seen a handful of times. The chain links TRBV4-3 to TRBJ1-6; D uncertain. This CDR3 has 14 residues. Trimming removed 0 bases at V and 7 bases at J, with 7 bases between. CDR1 and CDR2 (germline): LGHNA, YSLEER. In nucleotides, the CDR3 is TGCGCCAGCAGCCAAGATATAACAAATTCACCCCTCCACTTT. It encodes CASSQDITNSPLHF.

The CDR3 region has the DNA TGTGCCAGCAGTTACGGAGGGGAGGGCACAGATACGCAGTATTTT. This translates into CASSYGGEGTDTQYF. The chain carries TRBV6-5 and TRBJ2-3; D is possibly TRBD2 (6 bases). The ends were cut back, 2 bases at V and 1 base at J, with 10 bases in the middle. Germline-derived CDR1 and CDR2 are MNHEY and SVGAGI. This CDR3 has 15 residues.

The chain links TRBV6-6 to TRBJ2-5; 10 bases are shared with TRBD1. The CDR3 is made up of 15 amino acids. The germline gives CDR1 MNHNY, CDR2 SVGAGI (reference sequence). Trimming took 3 bases from V and 11 from J; bases not matched to a gene: 12. The CDR3 here is CASSYRDRGPGEQYF. The CDR3 DNA reads TGTGCCAGCAGTTATCGCGACAGGGGGCCAGGGGAGCAGTACTTC.

This clonotype was found a few times. The V and J genes are TRBV12-3 or TRBV12-4 and TRBJ2-4; 7 positions match TRBD1. The ends lost 5 bases at V and 0 bases at J; junction bases unmatched: 7. This CDR3 spans 16 amino acids. CDR3 sequence reads: CASSRTGVIAKNIQYF. The CDR3 coding sequence is TGTGCCAGCAGTCGAACAGGGGTTATAGCCAAAAACATTCAGTACTTC.

This clonotype has more than one count but fewer than ten. The chain carries TRBV6-6 and TRBJ2-1; possibly TRBD2 for D (6 bases). The CDR3 runs 16 residues. Germline CDR1 reads MNHNY; CDR2 reads SVGAGI (reference sequence). Trimming removed 6 bases at V and 0 bases at J, with 15 bases between. The CDR3 loop is CASSPGVLSSYNEQFF. The CDR3 nucleotides are TGTGCCAGCAGCCCGGGAGTGTTAAGCTCCTACAATGAGCAGTTCTTC.